This T cell receptor beta chain was found in a study of blood T cells in healthy people across ages. The second PCR ran about 6 to 12 cycles with a sample-barcoded 5' primer and J-beta primers. Via MiXCR, TCRdb re-called the 5' RACE reads, giving one row per CDR3 protein. The top ten clones hold less than 5% of a sample with roughly 1.5 million distinct CDR3 sequences, approximately 43% of them seen once. The germline gives CDR1 MGHRA, CDR2 YSYEKL. Trimming took off 1 base at V and 3 bases at J, with 10 bases between the two ends. The CDR3 loop spans 15 amino acids. In each sample, at least 6.5 million PBMCs were isolated.

The sequence was collected from a woman under 30 in good health. The rearrangement links TRBV4-1 to TRBJ2-1; unclear D gene. The sequenced sample was blood. CDR3 in DNA: TGCGCCAGCAGCCAAGTTACGGGTAGCTACAATGAGCAGTTCTTC. This encodes CASSQVTGSYNEQFF.